The 8 T cell receptor beta chains below all came from one sample that was sequenced in a study of blood T cell repertoires in COVID-19. Clones were read by immunoSEQ multiplex PCR, and TCRdb kept only the in-frame ones, dropping some. Of fewer than 50,000 clones listed, roughly 92% are singletons. The specimen was peripheral blood. Receptors were obtained from a man aged 50-59 years with COVID-19, enrolled during active disease.

This chain connects TRBV7-9 to TRBJ1-2; 8 nucleotides align to TRBD1. This CDR3 region has 16 residues. Trimming removed 4 bases from V and 5 bases from J; junction bases left unmatched: 12. From germline, CDR1 is SEHNR and CDR2 FQNEAQ (reference sequence). CDR3 sequence reads: CASSSNGQGSGYGYTF. CDR3 DNA sequence: TGTGCCAGCAGCTCGAACGGACAGGGAAGTGGGTATGGCTACACCTTC. Looking up the rest from reference TRBV7-9 and TRBJ1-2 gives the full variable domain: DTGVSQNPRHKITKRGQNVTFRCDPISEHNRLYWYRQTLGQGPEFLTYFQNEAQLEKSRLLSDRFSAERPKGSFSTLEIQRTEQGDSAMYLCASSSNGQGSGYGYTFGSGTRLTVV.

The chain uses TRBV4-3 and TRBJ2-1; the match to TRBD2 covers 13 bases. Unmatched junction bases numbered 3, after V lost 3 bases and J lost 7 bases. Germline V CDR1 and CDR2: LGHNA, YSLEER. This CDR3 spans 15 amino acids. CDR3: CASSHGTSGINEQFF. In DNA form, the CDR3 reads TGCGCCAGCAGCCATGGGACTAGCGGGATTAATGAGCAGTTCTTC.

This chain joins TRBV6-1 and TRBJ2-3, with D maybe TRBD1 (6 bases). CDR1 is MNHNS, CDR2 SASEGT, per germline. V gave up 2 bases and J gave up 2 bases, with 11 bases separating them. The length of the CDR3 is 15 residues. CDR3 in DNA: TGTGCCAGCAGTGAATCACTGGGGGCCACAGATACGCAGTATTTT. This gives the protein CASSESLGATDTQYF.

The chain carries TRBV6-5 and TRBJ2-1; D perhaps matches TRBD1 (6 bases). The CDR3 covers 12 residues. V was pared by 10 bases and J by 6 bases, with 13 bases between. From germline, CDR1 is MNHEY and CDR2 SVGAGI. CDR3 DNA sequence: TGTGCCACCCTAAGAGGGGGCAATGAGCAGTTCTTC. It encodes CATLRGGNEQFF.

The chain joins TRBV11-3 to TRBJ2-3; 8 bases agree with TRBD2. V shed 5 bases, J shed 6 bases, and the junction held 10 bases outside the gene matches. There are 15 residues in the CDR3. CDR1 and CDR2 (germline): SGHNT, YENEEA. The CDR3 DNA is TGTGCCAGCAGCCTTAGAGCGGGAGTTTCCGATACGCAGTATTTT. Residues: CASSLRAGVSDTQYF.

The genes are TRBV15 and TRBJ2-7, with 7 bases matching TRBD2. Germline loops: CDR1 LNHNV, CDR2 YYDKDF (reference sequence). Unmatched junction bases numbered 7, after V lost 0 bases and J lost 11 bases. This CDR3 contains 13 residues. CDR3 residues: CATSRDRTRGKYF. The CDR3 region has the DNA TGTGCCACCAGCAGAGATCGGACTAGAGGAAAGTACTTC.

The CDR3 coding sequence is TGCGCCAGCAGCTTGGGACAGTTCAATCAGCCCCAGCATTTT. Protein sequence: CASSLGQFNQPQHF. J is TRBJ1-5 and V is TRBV5-1, with D possibly TRBD1 on 5 matching bases. The germline V gene encodes CDR1 SGHRS and CDR2 YFSETQ. With 0 bases removed from V and 3 bases from J, the gap between germline ends came to 7 bases. The CDR3 length is 14 residues.

The rearrangement uses TRBV2 and TRBJ1-2; 9 positions agree with TRBD1. The trim removed 6 bases at V and 4 bases at J, leaving 3 bases unmatched. This CDR3 has 13 residues. Germline CDR1 is SNHLY and CDR2 is FYNNEI. Written as DNA, the CDR3 is TGTGCCAGCAGGGGACAGGGCGGCTATGGCTACACCTTC. This translates into CASRGQGGYGYTF. The whole variable domain, remainder taken from reference TRBV2 and TRBJ1-2, is EPEVTQTPSHQVTQMGQEVILRCVPISNHLYFYWYRQILGQKVEFLVSFYNNEISEKSEIFDDQFSVERPDGSNFTLKIRSTKLEDSAMYFCASRGQGGYGYTFGSGTRLTVV.